Following are 9 T cell receptor beta chains from one sample sequenced in a study of blood T cells in healthy people across ages. A second PCR, run for roughly 7 to 11 cycles, used a sample-barcoded 5' primer plus a J-beta primer mix. Via MiXCR, TCRdb re-called the 5' RACE reads, giving one row per CDR3 protein. This sample has 1.5 million to 2 million distinct CDR3 sequences, with almost 35% found just once. The sample comprised blood. The receptors were gathered from a woman aged 25 to 39 in good health.

This clonotype was seen only a few times. The chain recombines TRBV24-1 with TRBJ2-7; 10 nucleotides line up with TRBD1. V lost 10 bases to trimming and J lost 5 bases; unmatched junction nucleotides: 13. This CDR3 comprises 15 residues. Germline V gene sequence: CDR1 KGHDR, CDR2 SFDVKD. The DNA of the CDR3 is TGTGCCACTACTCCAGGGACAGGGGTAACCCACGAGCAGTACTTC. It encodes CATTPGTGVTHEQYF.

The chain has TRBV5-1 and TRBJ2-1; perhaps TRBD1 as D (5 bases). Germline assignment: CDR1 SGHRS and CDR2 YFSETQ. This CDR3 contains 14 residues. V was clipped by 2 bases and J by 6 bases, with 12 bases between them. Here the CDR3 DNA reads TGCGCCAGCAGCTTCTTTAAGCAGGGCAATGAGCAGTTCTTC. Protein product: CASSFFKQGNEQFF.

This clonotype was found a few times. V and J are TRBV9 and TRBJ2-5; D gene unclear. Germline V lookup: CDR1 SGDLS, CDR2 YYNGEE. The CDR3 has 15 residues. Trimming shortened V by 0 bases and J by 5 bases, and 14 bases separated the two germline ends. The CDR3 nucleotides are TGTGCCAGCAGCGTAGCTAGAGGATCCGGGGAGACCCAGTACTTC. This codes for CASSVARGSGETQYF.

The J gene is TRBJ1-4, the V gene TRBV5-1; no firm D call. CDR1 is SGHRS and CDR2 is YFSETQ in the germline V gene. This CDR3 is built from 16 residues. V gave up 0 bases and J gave up 3 bases, with 12 bases separating them. The CDR3 DNA follows: TGCGCCAGCAGCTTGGATTTCCGAGGAGCTAATGAAAAACTGTTTTTT. As protein: CASSLDFRGANEKLFF. Full variable domain (outside the CDR3, taken from reference TRBV5-1 and TRBJ1-4): KAGVTQTPRYLIKTRGQQVTLSCSPISGHRSVSWYQQTPGQGLQFLFEYFSETQRNKGNFPGRFSGRQFSNSRSEMNVSTLELGDSALYLCASSLDFRGANEKLFFGSGTQLSVL.

The chain recombines TRBV5-1 with TRBJ1-1; D is possibly TRBD1 (6 bases). The CDR3 covers 14 residues. CDR1 is SGHRS and CDR2 is YFSETQ in the germline V gene. Deletions cut 4 bases from V and 8 bases from J, with 18 bases between. The CDR3 spells CASSPGRTEPEAFF. Written as DNA, the CDR3 is TGCGCCAGCAGCCCCGGACGGACAGAGCCCGAAGCTTTCTTT.

This clonotype was counted only a few times. One end of the junction does not line up with germline, which may come from a read error. J is TRBJ2-7 and V is TRBV5-1, with a possible D match to TRBD2 (5 bases). Germline V gives CDR1 SGHRS, CDR2 YFSETQ. This CDR3 spans 14 amino acids. DNA for the CDR3: TGCGCCAGCAGCCGGGATCGGCGAGGGTACGAGCAGCACTTC. Protein sequence: CASSRDRRGYEQHF.

This clonotype was counted only a few times. The chain uses TRBV4-1 and TRBJ1-2; D is undetermined. The CDR3 is 14 amino acids. From germline, CDR1 is MGHRA and CDR2 YSYEKL. V gave up 8 bases and J gave up 4 bases, with 17 bases separating them. CDR3 nucleotide sequence: TGCGCCAGCTCCCCGGGCCGGGAACGCTATGGCTACACCTTC. It encodes CASSPGRERYGYTF.

This clonotype was seen more than once but under ten times. The genes are TRBV7-9 and TRBJ1-6; maybe TRBD1 (5 bases). Germline V lookup: CDR1 SEHNR, CDR2 FQNEAQ (reference sequence). The CDR3 runs to 14 residues. V was cut by 5 bases and J by 4 bases, with 9 bases left in between. The CDR3 reads CASSPTVYNSPLHF. The DNA of the CDR3 is TGTGCCAGCAGCCCGACAGTATATAATTCACCCCTCCACTTT.

The chain carries TRBV9 and TRBJ2-5; D might be TRBD1 (5 bases). Germline V CDR1 and CDR2: SGDLS, YYNGEE. The CDR3 has 13 amino acids. V was shortened by 4 bases and J by 5 bases, with 12 bases between the two germline ends. CDR3: CASSIRVGETQYF. In nucleotides, the CDR3 is TGTGCCAGCAGCATCAGGGTAGGCGAGACCCAGTACTTC.